What follows are 16 T cell receptor beta chains derived from one specimen sequenced in a study of Ad26.COV2.S vaccination and SARS-CoV-2 variants. Sequencing was performed with immunoSEQ multiplex PCR; in TCRdb, only in-frame clones are kept and a portion is missing. Among about 390,000 clones listed, over 80% were seen once. Described treatment: 15 to 20 received Ad26.COV2.S at low or high dose, single or two shots; 5 received placebo; per-sample allocation not given. Day 63 following the first vaccine or placebo injection was when the samples were taken. The source material was peripheral blood, sampled in a trial of Ad26.COV2.S vaccine versus placebo. The receptors here all came from a person between 18 and 60 years old who received the Ad26.COV2.S COVID-19 vaccine or a placebo.

This chain uses TRBV23-1 with TRBJ2-5; D may be TRBD2 (6 bases). TRBV23-1 is assigned to the ORF class and has an uncertain function. The CDR3 is 17 residues long. Trimming took off 0 bases at V and 3 bases at J, with 17 bases between the two ends. The CDR3 spells CASSQSIAGTGEETQYF. DNA for the CDR3: TGCGCCAGCAGTCAATCGATCGCCGGGACGGGGGAAGAGACCCAGTACTTC.

In DNA form, the CDR3 reads TGCGCCAGCAGCCAAGCACTACAGGGGAGTGGAGAGACCCAGTACTTC. Protein product: CASSQALQGSGETQYF. The chain combines TRBV4-3 with TRBJ2-5, with TRBD1 matching over 7 bases. The CDR3 has 16 residues. Trimming at V came to 1 base and at J to 4 bases, leaving 9 bases not matched to a gene. Looked up from germline, CDR1 is LGHNA and CDR2 is YSLEER.

The chain joins TRBV5-1 to TRBJ1-1, with a tentative D call TRBD1 (6 bases). Germline CDR1 SGHRS, CDR2 YFSETQ. V lost 0 bases, J lost 1 base, and 10 bases lay in between. This CDR3 contains 15 residues. The chain's CDR3 is CASSLGDNTNTEAFF. The CDR3 DNA reads TGCGCCAGCAGCTTGGGGGACAACACGAACACTGAAGCTTTCTTT.

The chain is built from TRBV29-1 and TRBJ1-2; the D gene is possibly TRBD1 (6 bases). In germline, CDR1 is SQVTM, CDR2 ANQGSEA. CDR3 length: 12 residues. The ends were cut back, 4 bases at V and 7 bases at J, with 13 bases in the middle. The CDR3 nucleotides are TGCAGCGTTGCGGGGGGCGCGTCTGGCTACACCTTC. This encodes CSVAGGASGYTF.

The chain employs TRBV7-8 and TRBJ2-7; a weak D match, TRBD1 (5 bases). Germline CDR1 is SGHVS and CDR2 is FQNEAQ. Trimming left V 1 base short and J 6 bases short, with 10 bases between. This CDR3 comprises 13 residues. CDR3 loop: CASSLGKGPEQYF. In DNA form, the CDR3 reads TGTGCCAGCAGCTTAGGAAAGGGGCCCGAGCAGTACTTC. The variable domain in full, with the rest retrieved from reference TRBV7-8 and TRBJ2-7, is GAGVSQSPRYKVAKRGQDVALRCDPISGHVSLFWYQQALGQGPEFLTYFQNEAQLDKSGLPSDRFFAERPEGSVSTLKIQRTQQEDSAVYLCASSLGKGPEQYFGPGTRLTVT.

The V and J genes are TRBV18 and TRBJ1-2; TRBD1 matches at 10 bases. Trimming took 0 bases from V and 2 from J; bases not matched to a gene: 3. Germline V gene lookup returns CDR1 KGHSH and CDR2 LQKENI. The CDR3 runs to 16 residues. CDR3 sequence (DNA): TGTGCCAGCTCACCACCCGAGACAGGGGGCAACTATGGCTACACCTTC. This encodes CASSPPETGGNYGYTF.

The CDR3 loop reads CASSLAALGNEQFF. The CDR3 DNA follows: TGTGCCAGCAGCTTGGCGGCTCTGGGGAATGAGCAGTTCTTC. The chain recombines TRBV5-4 with TRBJ2-1; D ambiguous. Trimming removed 0 bases from V and 7 bases from J, with 11 bases in between. This CDR3 spans 14 amino acids. CDR1 and CDR2 (germline): SGHNT, YYREEE (reference sequence).

The chain joins TRBV28 to TRBJ1-6; tentative D call: TRBD1 (6 bases). Between the trimmed V and J ends, which lost 8 bases and 7 bases, there was a span of 9 bases. The CDR3 is 12 residues long. Germline CDR1 reads MDHEN; CDR2 reads SYDVKM. The CDR3 region is CASCTGNSPLHF. DNA of the CDR3: TGTGCCAGCTGTACAGGGAATTCACCCCTCCACTTT.

The chain joins TRBV29-1 to TRBJ1-1; the D is unclear. V was pared by 3 bases and J by 6 bases, with 14 bases between. This CDR3 spans 13 amino acids. From germline, CDR1 is SQVTM and CDR2 ANQGSEA. The CDR3 reads CSVDRVIRPEAFF. The CDR3 DNA is TGCAGCGTTGACCGGGTAATTCGACCTGAAGCTTTCTTT.

This chain joins TRBV5-4 and TRBJ2-1; possible D gene TRBD2, 7 bases. Germline CDR1 and CDR2: SGHNT and YYREEE (reference sequence). V was pared by 3 bases and J by 4 bases, with 17 bases between. The CDR3 is 16 residues long. CDR3 coding DNA: TGTGCCAGCAGCTCCTATCCCGGGGGGCCGTACAATGAGCAGTTCTTC. It yields the protein CASSSYPGGPYNEQFF. The whole variable domain, remainder taken from reference TRBV5-4 and TRBJ2-1, is ETGVTQSPTHLIKTRGQQVTLRCSSQSGHNTVSWYQQALGQGPQFIFQYYREEENGRGNFPPRFSGLQFPNYSSELNVNALELDDSALYLCASSSYPGGPYNEQFFGPGTRLTVL.

This clone showed up just once. This chain joins TRBV5-5 and TRBJ1-2, with unresolved D. Germline-derived CDR1 and CDR2 are SGHKS and YYEKEE (reference sequence). Trimming took 1 base from V and 2 from J, leaving 9 bases between them. There are 14 residues in the CDR3. In nucleotides, the CDR3 is TGTGCCAGCAGCTTGCCATTTACCAACTATGGCTACACCTTC. Amino acids: CASSLPFTNYGYTF.

Here the CDR3 reads CASSLGQGGLYEQYF. In DNA, the CDR3 is TGTGCCAGCAGTTTAGGACAGGGAGGACTCTACGAGCAGTACTTC. The chain links TRBV27 to TRBJ2-7; 8 positions match TRBD1. Germline V gene data show CDR1 as MNHEY and CDR2 as SMNVEV (reference sequence). CDR3 size: 15 residues. V lost 2 bases and J lost 3; bases outside the gene matches: 6.

The rearrangement uses TRBV5-4 and TRBJ1-3, with D possibly TRBD1 on 6 matching bases. V was trimmed by 2 bases and J by 4 bases, leaving 10 bases between them. From germline, CDR1 is SGHNT and CDR2 YYREEE (reference sequence). This CDR3 has 14 residues. For the CDR3, the DNA is TGTGCCAGCAGCTTCGACAGGCTCGGAAACACCATATATTTT. Translating gives CASSFDRLGNTIYF.

The chain carries TRBV28 and TRBJ2-7, with 7 bases aligning to TRBD1. The V and J ends lost 8 bases and 1 base, in that order; junction bases with no gene match: 11. CDR1 is MDHEN, CDR2 SYDVKM, per germline. This CDR3 has 15 residues. The CDR3 is CASGRGQILSYEQYF. The CDR3 nucleotides read TGTGCCAGCGGAAGGGGACAGATACTATCCTACGAGCAGTACTTC.

V usage is TRBV10-2 and J usage is TRBJ1-5; D is ambiguous. Trimming stripped 3 bases from V and 4 bases from J, with 7 bases between. Germline V gives CDR1 WSHSY, CDR2 SAAADI. The CDR3 consists of 13 residues. CDR3 loop: CASSETENQPQHF. CDR3 sequence (DNA): TGCGCCAGCAGTGAAACAGAGAATCAGCCCCAGCATTTT.

V is TRBV5-8 and J is TRBJ1-2; possible D gene TRBD1, 6 bases. With 5 bases removed from V and 0 bases from J, the gap between germline ends came to 17 bases. Germline-derived CDR1 and CDR2 are SGHTS and YDEGEE. The CDR3 has 16 amino acids. CDR3 sequence: CASSYMRGAANYGYTF. CDR3 nucleotides: TGTGCCAGCAGTTATATGCGGGGGGCCGCTAACTATGGCTACACCTTC.